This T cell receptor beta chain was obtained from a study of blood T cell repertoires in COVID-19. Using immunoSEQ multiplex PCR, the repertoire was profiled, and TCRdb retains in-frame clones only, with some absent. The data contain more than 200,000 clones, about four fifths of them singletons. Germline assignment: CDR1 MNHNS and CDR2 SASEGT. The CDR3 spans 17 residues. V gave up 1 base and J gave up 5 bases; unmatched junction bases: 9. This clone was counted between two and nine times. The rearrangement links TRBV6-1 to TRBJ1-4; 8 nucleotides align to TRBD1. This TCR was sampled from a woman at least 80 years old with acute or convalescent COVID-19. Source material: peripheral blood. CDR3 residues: CASSEVLSGTGNEKLFF. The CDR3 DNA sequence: TGTGCCAGCAGTGAAGTCCTCTCCGGGACAGGCAATGAAAAACTGTTTTTT.